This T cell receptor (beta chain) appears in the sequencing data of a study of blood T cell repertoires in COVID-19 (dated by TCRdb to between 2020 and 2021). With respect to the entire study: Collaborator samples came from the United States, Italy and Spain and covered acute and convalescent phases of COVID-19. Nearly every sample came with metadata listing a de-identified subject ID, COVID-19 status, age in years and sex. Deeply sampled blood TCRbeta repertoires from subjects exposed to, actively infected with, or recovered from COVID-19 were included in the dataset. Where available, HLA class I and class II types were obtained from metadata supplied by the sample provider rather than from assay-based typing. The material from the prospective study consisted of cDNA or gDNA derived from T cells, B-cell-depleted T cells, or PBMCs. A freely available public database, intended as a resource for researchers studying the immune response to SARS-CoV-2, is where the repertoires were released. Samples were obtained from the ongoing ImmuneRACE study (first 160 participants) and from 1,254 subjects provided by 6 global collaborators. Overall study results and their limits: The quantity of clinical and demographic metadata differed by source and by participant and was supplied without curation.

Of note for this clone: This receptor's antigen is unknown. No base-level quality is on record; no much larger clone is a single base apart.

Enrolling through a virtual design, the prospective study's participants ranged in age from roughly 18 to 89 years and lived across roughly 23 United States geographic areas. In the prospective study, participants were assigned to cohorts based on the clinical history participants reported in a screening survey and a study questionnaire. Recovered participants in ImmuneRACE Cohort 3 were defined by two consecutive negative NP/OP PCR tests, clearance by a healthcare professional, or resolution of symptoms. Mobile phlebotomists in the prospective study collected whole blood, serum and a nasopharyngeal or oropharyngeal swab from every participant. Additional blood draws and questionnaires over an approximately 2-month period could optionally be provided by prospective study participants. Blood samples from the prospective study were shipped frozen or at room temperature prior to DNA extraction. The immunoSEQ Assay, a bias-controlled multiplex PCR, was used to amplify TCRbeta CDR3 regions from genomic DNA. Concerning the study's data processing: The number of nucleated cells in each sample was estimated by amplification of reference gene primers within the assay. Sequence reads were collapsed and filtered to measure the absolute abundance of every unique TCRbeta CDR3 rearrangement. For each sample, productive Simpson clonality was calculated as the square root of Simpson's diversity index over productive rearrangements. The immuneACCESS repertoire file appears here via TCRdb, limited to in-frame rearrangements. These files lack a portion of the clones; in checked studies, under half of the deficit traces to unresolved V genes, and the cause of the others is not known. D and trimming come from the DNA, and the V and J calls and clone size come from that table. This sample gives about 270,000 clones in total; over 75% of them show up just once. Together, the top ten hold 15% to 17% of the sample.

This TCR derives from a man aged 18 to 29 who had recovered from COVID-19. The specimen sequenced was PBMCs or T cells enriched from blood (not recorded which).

The CDR3 reads CASSHRGRGYGYTF. Here is the DNA: TGTGCCAGCAGTCACAGGGGGCGCGGATATGGCTACACCTTC. Recombination connected TRBV6-5 to TRBJ1-2, with 9 bases matching TRBD1. Reading the germline V gene gives CDR1 MNHEY and CDR2 SVGAGI. Its CDR3 holds 14 amino acids, cysteine through phenylalanine. The CDR3 DNA has 42 bases and is translated from base 1. From V the trimming removes 5 bases and from J it removes 5 bases, while the gene matches leave 6 bases of the junction unaccounted for.